Each of the 26 T cell receptor beta chains below was sequenced from the same sample in a study of T cells after posttransplantation cyclophosphamide. Profiling relied on immunoSEQ multiplex PCR, and the TCRdb table lists in-frame clones only, not all of them. The sample yields over 20,000 clones, approximately 98% seen once. The sequenced sample was naive CD8+ T cells sorted from PBMCs. The origin of the receptors is a man aged 35 to 55 in good health, CMV-negative, and a related stem cell transplant donor.

The chain employs TRBV6-5 and TRBJ1-1, with 9 bases fitting TRBD1. After removal of 5 bases from V and 5 bases from J, the junction contained 9 bases not matched to a gene. CDR3 length: 15 residues. Germline V gene data show CDR1 as MNHEY and CDR2 as SVGAGI. CDR3 amino acids: CASSQTTGGWTEAFF. CDR3 nucleotides: TGTGCCAGCAGTCAAACGACAGGGGGTTGGACTGAAGCTTTCTTT.

This sequence joins TRBV5-1 and TRBJ1-1; the D is unclear. The CDR3 spans 13 residues. V dropped 6 bases and J dropped 0 bases, with 9 bases sitting between them. The germline V gene encodes CDR1 SGHRS and CDR2 YFSETQ. The CDR3 region is CASTYSLNTEAFF. The CDR3 nucleotides read TGCGCCAGCACTTATTCCTTGAACACTGAAGCTTTCTTT.

The rearrangement links TRBV27 to TRBJ1-5; 7 nucleotides agree with TRBD1. J gave up 7 bases and V 5 bases, and 8 bases lay outside the gene matches. CDR1 is MNHEY, CDR2 SMNVEV, per germline (reference sequence). The CDR3 is made up of 14 amino acids. Here the CDR3 reads CASSPRQGGQPQHF. CDR3 nucleotides: TGTGCCAGCAGTCCACGACAGGGCGGGCAGCCCCAGCATTTT.

J is TRBJ1-1 and V is TRBV5-5, with 10 positions matching TRBD1. The CDR3 length is 16 residues. Germline V gene lookup returns CDR1 SGHKS and CDR2 YYEKEE (reference sequence). V dropped 4 bases and J dropped 6; count of bases not matched to a gene: 12. The CDR3 DNA follows: TGTGCCAGCAGCCAAGATCTAGGACAGGGGGTATCTGAAGCTTTCTTT. This translates into CASSQDLGQGVSEAFF.

J is TRBJ2-7 and V is TRBV11-2; 10 bases line up with TRBD1. The CDR3 extends over 15 amino acids. V gave up 4 bases and J gave up 3 bases; unmatched junction bases: 6. Germline CDR1 reads SGHAT; CDR2 reads FQNNGV. CDR3 region: CASSSGQGPLYEQYF. The DNA of the CDR3 is TGTGCCAGCAGCTCGGGACAGGGGCCCCTCTACGAGCAGTACTTC. The full variable domain, in which reference TRBV11-2 and TRBJ2-7 provide the parts outside the CDR3, is EAGVAQSPRYKIIEKRQSVAFWCNPISGHATLYWYQQILGQGPKLLIQFQNNGVVDDSQLPKDRFSAERLKGVDSTLKIQPAKLEDSAVYLCASSSGQGPLYEQYFGPGTRLTVT.

This clone was observed a single time. The chain recombines TRBV6-5 with TRBJ1-1; D gene uncertain. The CDR3 totals 13 residues. The V gene lost 2 bases and the J gene lost 1 base, with 5 bases spanning the gap. Germline-derived CDR1 and CDR2 are MNHEY and SVGAGI. In DNA form, the CDR3 reads TGTGCCAGCAGTTACGGCAGGAACACTGAAGCTTTCTTT. Its protein is CASSYGRNTEAFF.

This clone was picked up one time. The J gene is TRBJ2-3, the V gene TRBV9; D may be TRBD2 (6 bases). Trimming stripped 0 bases from V and 1 base from J, with 9 bases between. Germline V CDR1 and CDR2: SGDLS, YYNGEE. This CDR3 has 15 amino acids. CDR3 sequence: CASSVAGAGTDTQYF. CDR3 DNA sequence: TGTGCCAGCAGCGTAGCGGGAGCTGGCACAGATACGCAGTATTTT.

The chain has TRBV4-1 and TRBJ1-5; tentatively, D is TRBD1 (6 bases). The V and J ends lost 1 base and 3 bases respectively, with 13 bases between them. There are 16 residues in the CDR3. Germline assignment: CDR1 MGHRA and CDR2 YSYEKL. CDR3 bases: TGCGCCAGCAGCCAAGTTGGTGGACAGAACAATCAGCCCCAGCATTTT. Translated, it gives CASSQVGGQNNQPQHF.

The chain is built from TRBV28 and TRBJ2-2; 8 positions match TRBD1. The CDR3 runs 17 residues. Germline V gene lookup returns CDR1 MDHEN and CDR2 SYDVKM. With V trimmed by 5 bases and J by 0 bases, 8 bases remained unmatched. The CDR3 reads CASSPTRTGSNTGELFF. The DNA of the CDR3 is TGTGCCAGCAGTCCAACCCGGACAGGGTCGAACACCGGGGAGCTGTTTTTT.

V gene TRBV28 combines with J gene TRBJ2-4, with 9 positions matching TRBD1. The CDR3 is 16 residues long. Germline V gene lookup returns CDR1 MDHEN and CDR2 SYDVKM. The V and J ends lost 4 bases and 3 bases, in that order; junction bases with no gene match: 7. The CDR3 region is CASSSGRQGVKNIQYF. The CDR3 DNA sequence: TGTGCCAGCAGTTCCGGTCGACAGGGGGTCAAAAACATTCAGTACTTC.

Concerning this clone: Other nucleotide sequences from this sample produce the same CDR3. This rearrangement joins TRBV7-2 to TRBJ2-7; 12 bases agree with TRBD2. CDR1 is SGHTA and CDR2 is FQGNSA in the germline V gene. The CDR3 totals 15 residues. The V segment lost 6 bases and the J segment 3 bases; nucleotides outside the gene matches: 6. The CDR3 loop is CASSLLAGGYYEQYF. The CDR3 DNA is TGTGCCAGCAGTCTACTAGCGGGAGGTTACTACGAGCAGTACTTC.

The chain is built from TRBV5-4 and TRBJ1-2, with 7 nucleotides matching TRBD1. The CDR3 length is 13 residues. V lost 3 bases and J lost 8; bases outside the gene matches: 7. Germline V gives CDR1 SGHNT, CDR2 YYREEE (reference sequence). Here the CDR3 reads CASSWAGTDGYTF. CDR3 DNA sequence: TGTGCCAGCAGCTGGGCGGGGACAGACGGCTACACCTTC.

The CDR3, as DNA: TGTGCCAGCAGCTTTGGGACTAGCGGAGAGACCCAGTACTTC. Its protein product is CASSFGTSGETQYF. This chain links TRBV7-9 with TRBJ2-5; the match to TRBD2 covers 11 bases. After removal of 3 bases from V and 4 bases from J, the junction contained 1 base not matched to a gene. This CDR3 contains 14 residues. Germline CDR1 reads SEHNR; CDR2 reads FQNEAQ (reference sequence).

The chain combines TRBV27 with TRBJ2-2; 9 nucleotides match TRBD1. The length of the CDR3 is 14 residues. Germline CDR1 reads MNHEY; CDR2 reads SMNVEV (reference sequence). J gave up 5 bases and V 8 bases, and 6 bases lay outside the gene matches. DNA of the CDR3: TGTGCCAGCTCAGGGACAGGGTTAACCGGGGAGCTGTTTTTT. Protein product: CASSGTGLTGELFF.

This chain's CDR3 is CASSRGVGGISYNEQFF. The CDR3 region has the DNA TGTGCCAGCAGCCGGGGGGTAGGCGGGATCTCCTACAATGAGCAGTTCTTC. The rearrangement uses TRBV7-8 and TRBJ2-1, with 7 bases lining up with TRBD2. This CDR3 region has 17 residues. The J segment lost 0 bases and the V segment lost 5 bases, leaving 10 bases of the junction unmatched. In germline, CDR1 is SGHVS, CDR2 FQNEAQ. Full variable domain (remainder filled in from reference TRBV7-8 and TRBJ2-1): GAGVSQSPRYKVAKRGQDVALRCDPISGHVSLFWYQQALGQGPEFLTYFQNEAQLDKSGLPSDRFFAERPEGSVSTLKIQRTQQEDSAVYLCASSRGVGGISYNEQFFGPGTRLTVL.

This chain connects TRBV27 to TRBJ2-7; tentative D call: TRBD1 (5 bases). With 2 bases removed from V and 6 bases from J, the gap between germline ends came to 14 bases. The CDR3 is made up of 14 amino acids. CDR1 MNHEY and CDR2 SMNVEV come from the germline V gene (reference sequence). The CDR3 DNA follows: TGTGCCAGCAGTTTAGTGGGGCCGCCTGCCGAGCAGTACTTC. Translation gives CASSLVGPPAEQYF.

The CDR3 coding sequence is TGTGCCAGCAGCTTAATTGCAGGGGAAGAGACCCAGTACTTC. Translating gives CASSLIAGEETQYF. The chain has TRBV5-6 and TRBJ2-5; TRBD1 is a possible D gene (6 bases). V gave up 2 bases and J gave up 3 bases, with 11 bases separating them. Germline values: CDR1 SGHDT, CDR2 YYEEEE. This CDR3 spans 14 amino acids.

This chain links TRBV10-3 with TRBJ2-7, with 7 bases fitting TRBD1. V trimming: 4 bases; J trimming: 1 base; junction bases outside the gene matches: 16. The CDR3 totals 18 residues. The germline V gene encodes CDR1 ENHRY and CDR2 SYGVKD. CDR3 sequence (DNA): TGTGCCATCAGTGGGCCCCGGGAAGGGGGCATATTTTCCTACGAGCAGTACTTC. Translated: CAISGPREGGIFSYEQYF.

The chain carries TRBV25-1 and TRBJ2-7; 8 positions match TRBD1. The junction had 9 bases not matched to a gene; V was cut back by 3 bases and J by 5 bases. The CDR3 contains 15 residues. Looked up from germline, CDR1 is MGHDK and CDR2 is SYGVNS. The DNA of the CDR3 is TGTGCCAGCAGTGAGAGATGGACAGGGAGACACGAGCAGTACTTC. Residues: CASSERWTGRHEQYF.

The V and J genes are TRBV28 and TRBJ2-3; tentative D call: TRBD2 (6 bases). Trimming cost V 7 bases and J 3 bases, with 14 bases left between them. There are 14 residues in the CDR3. The germline V gene encodes CDR1 MDHEN and CDR2 SYDVKM. The CDR3 is CASMETGLTDTQYF. The DNA for the CDR3 is TGTGCCAGCATGGAGACGGGACTTACAGATACGCAGTATTTT. The full variable domain, completed using reference TRBV28 and TRBJ2-3, is DVKVTQSSRYLVKRTGEKVFLECVQDMDHENMFWYRQDPGLGLRLIYFSYDVKMKEKGDIPEGYSVSREKKERFSLILESASTNQTSMYLCASMETGLTDTQYFGPGTRLTVL.

The CDR3 sequence: CSVRGGTSGYNEQFF. For the CDR3, the DNA is TGCAGCGTCCGGGGCGGGACTAGCGGCTACAATGAGCAGTTCTTC. The chain employs TRBV29-1 and TRBJ2-1, with 11 bases fitting TRBD2. Germline V CDR1 and CDR2: SQVTM, ANQGSEA. The CDR3 length is 15 residues. V trimming: 6 bases; J trimming: 3 bases; junction bases outside the gene matches: 7.

The V call is TRBV18, the J call TRBJ1-5; TRBD1 is a possible D gene (5 bases). The CDR3 consists of 15 residues. The V gene's germline CDR1 is KGHSH and CDR2 LQKENI. V lost 4 bases and J 4 bases, leaving 14 bases between the germline ends. The CDR3 bases are TGTGCCAGCTCACGGGGCAGGGTCTCAAATCAGCCCCAGCATTTT. This encodes CASSRGRVSNQPQHF.

The chain carries TRBV27 and TRBJ1-1; D unclear. Trimming cost V 5 bases and J 2 bases, with 27 bases left between them. The CDR3 loop spans 19 amino acids. Germline CDR1 and CDR2: MNHEY and SMNVEV (reference sequence). Here the CDR3 DNA reads TGTGCCAGCAGTACGATCTCGGGTGGGAGTTCGGGTATTAACACTGAAGCTTTCTTT. Protein product: CASSTISGGSSGINTEAFF.

The chain combines TRBV6-5 with TRBJ1-2; 8 bases are shared with TRBD1. There are 16 residues in the CDR3. With 0 bases clipped from V and 6 bases from J, the junction kept 9 bases outside the gene matches. Germline-derived CDR1 and CDR2 are MNHEY and SVGAGI. The CDR3 nucleotides read TGTGCCAGCAGTTACTCATTTCGACAGGGGAGCAATGGCTACACCTTC. Translating gives CASSYSFRQGSNGYTF.

The chain uses TRBV2 and TRBJ2-1; 12 nucleotides agree with TRBD1. The V gene end was trimmed by 9 bases and the J gene end by 1 base; junction bases not matched to a gene: 13. CDR1 is SNHLY and CDR2 is FYNNEI in the germline V gene. The CDR3 has 18 amino acids. The CDR3 region has the DNA TGTGCCAGGGAGGGGACAGGGGGCGCCAGAAGGTCCTACAATGAGCAGTTCTTC. As protein: CAREGTGGARRSYNEQFF.

V usage is TRBV9 and J usage is TRBJ2-7; D possibly corresponds to TRBD2 (6 bases). V gave up 3 bases and J gave up 3 bases, with 13 bases separating them. The length of the CDR3 is 14 residues. Germline CDR1 SGDLS, CDR2 YYNGEE. CDR3 loop: CASSGGLGDYEQYF. The CDR3 bases are TGTGCCAGCAGCGGGGGACTGGGGGACTACGAGCAGTACTTC.